These T cell receptor beta chains were read from a single sample in a study of T cell repertoires in cytomegalovirus infection. MiXCR, applied by TCRdb to the reads, yields one record per CDR3 protein. The data hold around 210,000 distinct CDR3 sequences, with under 8.5% observed a single time. The sample taken for sequencing was PBMCs. These receptors came from a human donor in good health (CMV status not recorded). Some clones in this sample may be carry-over from other donors' samples. Both conserved end residues are part of each CDR3. The order of the fields is CDR3 length, J gene, V gene, clone size, D gene, CDR3 DNA, CDR3 protein. D genes are given only for firm matches. Size is omitted from some rows. Given values are once, few, many or a class for expanded clones.

>12|TRBJ1-6|TRBV28|many|.
TGTGCCAGCCTAGGGGGTAAATCACCCCTCCACTTT
CASLGGKSPLHF
>12|TRBJ1-2|TRBV7-9|many|.
TGTGCCAGCAGCATAACGAGTGATGGCTACACCTTC
CASSITSDGYTF
>13|TRBJ1-6|TRBV12-3/TRBV12-4|many|.
TGTGCCAGCTGCCGGGACACTAATTCACCCCTCCACTTT
CASCRDTNSPLHF
>14|TRBJ2-3|TRBV7-2|many|.
TGTGCCAGCAGTTCGAGAGTGAGCACAGATACGCAGTATTTT
CASSSRVSTDTQYF
>15|TRBJ2-3|TRBV7-2|many|.
TGTGCCAGCAGCTCCCGGGGAGGCAGCACAGATACGCAGTATTTT
CASSSRGGSTDTQYF
>16|TRBJ2-5|TRBV28|many|.
TGTGCCAGCAGCCCGGCCGGATGGGGGCGAGGGGAGACCCAGTACTTC
CASSPAGWGRGETQYF
>14|TRBJ1-5|TRBV7-2|many|.
TGTGCCAGCAGCCAACAGGGCCCTCCCCTCCCCCAGCATTTT
CASSQQGPPLPQHF
>12|TRBJ1-3|TRBV29-1|.|.
TGCAGCGTTGGCACCAATGGAAACACCATATATTTT
CSVGTNGNTIYF
>15|TRBJ2-7|TRBV5-1|.|.
TGCGCCAGCAGCTTGGAGGGACGGTTTCCCTCCGAGCAGTACTTC
CASSLEGRFPSEQYF
>15|TRBJ1-6|TRBV6-1|many|.
TGTGCCAGCAGTTTCGGGACACCTTATAATTCACCCCTCCACTTT
CASSFGTPYNSPLHF
>15|TRBJ2-7|TRBV2|many|.
TGTGCCAGCACCCCTGGGGGGACGCTCAGCTACGAGCAGTACTTC
CASTPGGTLSYEQYF
>16|TRBJ2-6|TRBV19|many|.
TGTGCCAGTAGTATATCGACATCAGCTGGGGCCAACGTCCTGACTTTC
CASSISTSAGANVLTF
>17|TRBJ1-1|TRBV9|many|.
TGTGCCAGCAGCGTGAATGGGGGGGGCATAACTAACACTGAAGCTTTCTTT
CASSVNGGGITNTEAFF
>14|TRBJ1-1|TRBV14|.|.
TGTGCCAGCAGCCAAGATCTTTTAGGCACTGAAGCTTTCTTT
CASSQDLLGTEAFF
>13|TRBJ2-6|TRBV20-1|many|.
TGCAGTGTTGAGAGCTCTGGGGCCAACGTCCTGACTTTC
CSVESSGANVLTF
>14|TRBJ1-1|TRBV2|few|.
TGTGCCAGCAAACCCAGGGCAGAAAACACTGAAGCTTTCTTT
CASKPRAENTEAFF
>14|TRBJ2-5|TRBV20-1|many|TRBD2
TGCAGTGCCCGAGCGGGGGGCAGGAAAGAGACCCAGTACTTC
CSARAGGRKETQYF
>15|TRBJ1-1|TRBV20-1|many|TRBD1
TGCAGTGCTCCCCCGGGGGACAGGGGGGCCACTGAAGCTTTCTTT
CSAPPGDRGATEAFF
>19|TRBJ2-1|TRBV11-3|.|TRBD2
TGTGCCAGCAGCTTAACGGTCCTAGCGGGGGGCTACTCCTACAATGAGCAGTTCTTC
CASSLTVLAGGYSYNEQFF
>15|TRBJ2-1|TRBV7-9|.|.
TGTGCCAGCGGTGTCAGCCTAGAACTAATGAAGAAGCAGTTCTTC
CASGVSLELMKKQFF
>15|TRBJ2-3|TRBV7-9|many|.
TGTGCCAGCAGCTTAGCGCACAGGTTCACAGATACGCAGTATTTT
CASSLAHRFTDTQYF
>14|TRBJ2-1|TRBV6-6|many|TRBD2
TGTGCCAGCAGTTATCGGGGGGGGGAGAATGAGCAGTTCTTC
CASSYRGGENEQFF
>15|TRBJ1-6|TRBV11-2|many|TRBD1
TGTGCCAGCAGTATACGTACAGGGGCTAATTCACCCCTCCACTTT
CASSIRTGANSPLHF
>18|TRBJ1-4|TRBV10-3|.|TRBD1
TGTGCCATCAGTCCTCCAGGGGGAGGTACTGCAACTAATGAAAAACTGTTTTTT
CAISPPGGGTATNEKLFF
>14|TRBJ1-5|TRBV7-9|.|TRBD1
TGTGCCAGCAGCGAACGGGCAGGGGGCCAGCCCCAGCATTTT
CASSERAGGQPQHF
>13|TRBJ1-1|TRBV29-1|few|.
TGCAGCGTTGAGTGGCGGGTGGGAGGTCAAGCTTTCTTT
CSVEWRVGGQAFF
>12|TRBJ2-7|TRBV20-1|many|.
TGCAGTGGCGAGGGGGGCTCCTACGAGCAGTACTTC
CSGEGGSYEQYF
>14|TRBJ2-3|TRBV29-1|many|TRBD2
TGCAGCGTTCGACTAGCGGAAAGCACAGATACGCAGTATTTT
CSVRLAESTDTQYF